This T cell receptor beta chain is from a study of T cells in Graves' hyperthyroidism and ophthalmopathy. The CDR3 spans 14 residues. Trimming at V came to 4 bases and at J to 4 bases, leaving 8 bases not matched to a gene. The germline gives CDR1 SGHRS, CDR2 YFSETQ. Amplified TCR beta CDR3 regions derived from RNA transcripts. HTBI primers were used for first-round RT-PCR of the TCR CDR3. TCRdb fed the multiplex PCR reads into MiXCR, producing one record per CDR3 protein. In the table there are around 700,000 distinct CDR3 sequences, under 20% of which are singletons. Uncontrolled infection, other autoimmune disease, pregnancy or lactation led to exclusion. General observations from the study: A model built on 13 V-J features separated ophthalmopathy from stable hyperthyroidism.

Only a few counts were recorded for this clonotype. Its matching antigen is unknown. The sample taken for sequencing was blood. This clonotype originated in a woman aged 45-65 years with Graves' hyperthyroidism that later progressed to Graves' ophthalmopathy. The chain carries TRBV5-1 and TRBJ2-7, with 7 bases fitting TRBD2. The DNA for the CDR3 is TGCGCCAGCAGCGTAGGGGAGGGTCGGTACGAGCAGTACTTC. Translating gives CASSVGEGRYEQYF.